This TCR beta chain stems from a study of blood T cell repertoires in COVID-19. Profiling relied on immunoSEQ multiplex PCR, and the TCRdb table lists in-frame clones only, not all of them. The repertoire holds almost 250,000 clones, with roughly 86% as singletons. Germline values: CDR1 SGHTA, CDR2 FQGTGA. This CDR3 is built from 15 residues. J lost 8 bases, V lost 4 bases, and 8 bases had no gene match. J is TRBJ2-1 and V is TRBV7-3, with TRBD2 identical over 10 bases. The receptor's source is an older woman who had recovered from COVID-19. The source material was peripheral blood. CDR3 sequence: CASSYAASGGYEQFF. The DNA of the CDR3 is TGTGCCAGCAGCTACGCGGCTAGCGGGGGCTATGAGCAGTTCTTC.